A single sample is the source of the 21 T cell receptor beta chains below, sequenced in a study of T cell changes during pregnancy in multiple sclerosis (dated by TCRdb to about 2019). The method was the immunoSEQ multiplex PCR assay. In TCRdb, the immuneACCESS table is reduced to in-frame sequences with V and J assigned. These tables do not hold every clone; where another copy was compared, an unresolved V gene accounts for under half, and the others remain unexplained. Counted in this sample were approximately 60,000 clones; 92% of them appeared once. 0.15% to 0.2% of the sample goes to the ten largest clones. The specimen comprised CD4+ T cells from peripheral blood mononuclear cells, sampled in the second trimester of pregnancy. These receptors originate from a female donor with multiple sclerosis, enrolled in a pregnancy study.

The CDR3 DNA reads as TGTGCCAGCAGTACAGGGACAGGCAATCAGCCCCAGCATTTT. This sequence encodes CASSTGTGNQPQHF. The V and J genes are TRBV27 and TRBJ1-5; 7 bases line up with TRBD1. The CDR3 totals 14 residues. Trimming cost V 5 bases and J 2 bases; bases outside gene matches: 3. Per germline, CDR1 MNHEY and CDR2 SMNVEV (reference sequence).

The chain is built from TRBV29-1 and TRBJ1-1; 7 positions match TRBD1. V dropped 1 base and J dropped 3; count of bases not matched to a gene: 2. This CDR3 has 13 amino acids. Germline loops: CDR1 SQVTM, CDR2 ANQGSEA. In DNA, the CDR3 is TGCAGCGTTGAAGTAGACAGGGACACTGAAGCTTTCTTT. Its protein product is CSVEVDRDTEAFF. The whole variable domain, remainder taken from reference TRBV29-1 and TRBJ1-1, is SAVISQKPSRDICQRGTSLTIQCQVDSQVTMMFWYRQQPGQSLTLIATANQGSEATYESGFVIDKFPISRPNLTFSTLTVSNMSPEDSSIYLCSVEVDRDTEAFFGQGTRLTVV.

The V and J genes are TRBV5-1 and TRBJ2-2; maybe TRBD1 (5 bases). The CDR3 is 12 amino acids. Germline CDR1 and CDR2: SGHRS and YFSETQ. V lost 2 bases, J lost 7 bases, and 6 bases lay in between. The CDR3 region is CASSFDSGELFF. CDR3 nucleotide sequence: TGCGCCAGCAGCTTCGACAGCGGGGAGCTGTTTTTT.

The genes are TRBV6-1 and TRBJ1-2; a weak D match, TRBD1 (5 bases). V lost 1 base and J lost 2, with 17 bases in between. In germline, CDR1 is MNHNS, CDR2 SASEGT. The CDR3 contains 17 residues. The CDR3 sequence: CASSEGGGARRNYGYTF. The CDR3 nucleotides read TGTGCCAGCAGTGAAGGGGGAGGGGCACGGAGGAACTATGGCTACACCTTC.

The rearrangement links TRBV19 to TRBJ1-1, with TRBD1 matching 9 bases. V shed 6 bases, J shed 6 bases, and the junction held 8 bases outside the gene matches. Germline CDR1 LNHDA, CDR2 SQIVND (reference sequence). CDR3 size: 14 residues. Written as DNA, the CDR3 is TGTGCCAGTAGCCGGGACAGGGATATGCCTGAAGCTTTCTTT. Its translation: CASSRDRDMPEAFF.

The V call is TRBV6-5, the J call TRBJ2-7, with 10 bases lining up with TRBD1. V lost 4 bases, J lost 4 bases, and 4 bases stayed unmatched. This CDR3 spans 14 amino acids. CDR1 and CDR2 (germline): MNHEY, SVGAGI. CDR3 nucleotides: TGTGCCAGCAGTTTGGGACAGGGGATTTACGAGCAGTACTTC. It codes for CASSLGQGIYEQYF.

The chain carries TRBV5-4 and TRBJ1-6; D is possibly TRBD1 (6 bases). The length of the CDR3 is 15 residues. V lost 4 bases and J 4 bases, leaving 12 bases between the germline ends. Looked up from germline, CDR1 is SGHNT and CDR2 is YYREEE (reference sequence). The CDR3 loop is CASSPGTSYNSPLHF. For the CDR3, the DNA is TGTGCCAGCAGCCCCGGGACATCTTATAATTCACCCCTCCACTTT.

This clone was detected only a few times. This sequence joins TRBV10-1 and TRBJ2-3; 7 nucleotides align to TRBD2. V dropped 3 bases and J dropped 4; count of bases not matched to a gene: 7. The CDR3 length is 15 residues. The germline CDR1 and CDR2 sequences are WNHNN and SYGVQD (reference sequence). For the CDR3, the DNA is TGCGCCAGCAGTGATGGCAGCGGGACGGCAGATACGCAGTATTTT. Its protein is CASSDGSGTADTQYF.

Only a few counts were recorded for this clone. This chain uses TRBV5-1 with TRBJ1-1; D not resolved. Trimming cost V 4 bases and J 5 bases, with 9 bases left between them. This CDR3 has 12 residues. Germline V CDR1 and CDR2: SGHRS, YFSETQ. The chain's CDR3 is CASSRGGTEAFF. CDR3 sequence (DNA): TGCGCCAGCAGCCGAGGTGGGACTGAAGCTTTCTTT.

The genes are TRBV4-2 and TRBJ1-2; tentatively, D is TRBD1 (5 bases). Germline CDR1 reads LGHNA; CDR2 reads YNFKEQ. This CDR3 contains 15 residues. The V end was cut by 0 bases, the J end by 2 bases, with 10 bases between. This CDR3 reads CASSQDFRQNYGYTF. The DNA of the CDR3 is TGTGCCAGCAGCCAAGATTTTAGACAGAACTATGGCTACACCTTC.

This sequence joins TRBV6-5 and TRBJ2-5; 8 bases are a match to TRBD2. The CDR3 sequence is 14 residues long. The V gene end was trimmed by 2 bases and the J gene end by 5 bases; junction bases not matched to a gene: 4. Germline V CDR1 and CDR2: MNHEY, SVGAGI. CDR3 nucleotides: TGTGCCAGCAGTTACATCGCGGGAGGCGAGACCCAGTACTTC. Translated: CASSYIAGGETQYF.

This CDR3 reads CASSLRTSGRGAYEQYF. Here the CDR3 DNA reads TGTGCCAGCAGCCTTCGGACTAGCGGGAGAGGGGCCTACGAGCAGTACTTC. This chain connects TRBV27 to TRBJ2-7; 13 bases fit TRBD2. The CDR3 is 17 amino acids. Germline lookup yields CDR1 MNHEY and CDR2 SMNVEV (reference sequence). Germline trimming cut 6 bases from V and 2 bases from J; bases unmatched to any gene: 10.

The V call is TRBV18, the J call TRBJ2-7, with D possibly TRBD2 on 7 matching bases. The CDR3 is made up of 13 amino acids. Germline CDR1 KGHSH, CDR2 LQKENI. V dropped 4 bases and J dropped 3 bases, with 10 bases sitting between them. CDR3 sequence: CASSRGGGYEQYF. DNA for the CDR3: TGTGCCAGCTCACGGGGAGGGGGCTACGAGCAGTACTTC. The full variable domain, completed using reference TRBV18 and TRBJ2-7, is NAGVMQNPRHLVRRRGQEARLRCSPMKGHSHVYWYRQLPEEGLKFMVYLQKENIIDESGMPKERFSAEFPKEGPSILRIQQVVRGDSAAYFCASSRGGGYEQYFGPGTRLTVT.

In its sample, this clone was seen once. As DNA, the CDR3 is TGTGCCAGCAGTTACGTACCTCTAGCGACCAATGAGCAGTTCTTC. Translated: CASSYVPLATNEQFF. The chain uses TRBV6-5 and TRBJ2-1, with D maybe TRBD2 (6 bases). The CDR3 loop spans 15 amino acids. V lost 2 bases and J lost 6, with 14 bases in between. Germline CDR1 and CDR2: MNHEY and SVGAGI.

V usage is TRBV29-1 and J usage is TRBJ2-3; 9 nucleotides align to TRBD2. V lost 8 bases, J lost 0 bases, and 12 bases stayed unmatched. This CDR3 contains 16 residues. Per the germline V gene, CDR1 is SQVTM and CDR2 is ANQGSEA. CDR3 region: CSIQASTSGSTDTQYF. CDR3 coding DNA: TGCAGCATACAGGCCTCTACTAGCGGGAGCACAGATACGCAGTATTTT.

The chain joins TRBV7-2 to TRBJ1-2; D ambiguous. The CDR3 extends over 14 amino acids. Germline loops: CDR1 SGHTA, CDR2 FQGNSA. Trimming cost V 5 bases and J 2 bases, with 12 bases left between them. CDR3 sequence: CASSPPGGNYGYTF. The CDR3 DNA sequence: TGTGCCAGCAGCCCCCCCGGAGGGAACTATGGCTACACCTTC.

The chain has TRBV5-1 and TRBJ1-2; maybe TRBD1 (5 bases). CDR1 SGHRS and CDR2 YFSETQ come from the germline V gene. The V gene lost 4 bases and the J gene lost 4 bases, with 11 bases spanning the gap. This CDR3 has 13 residues. CDR3: CASSLQGSYGYTF. DNA for the CDR3: TGCGCCAGCAGCCTGCAGGGTAGCTATGGCTACACCTTC.

The chain employs TRBV30 and TRBJ2-2; 10 bases match TRBD1. V lost 1 base to trimming and J lost 1 base; unmatched junction nucleotides: 3. The CDR3 has 16 amino acids. Germline V gene lookup returns CDR1 GTSNPN and CDR2 SVGIG (reference sequence). CDR3 nucleotide sequence: TGTGCCTGGAGTGGGGACAGGGGATGGAACACCGGGGAGCTGTTTTTT. It is translated as CAWSGDRGWNTGELFF.

The chain couples TRBV5-3 to TRBJ2-4, with 8 bases fitting TRBD2. TRBV5-3 is marked as an open reading frame, function uncertain. V lost 5 bases to trimming and J lost 2 bases; unmatched junction nucleotides: 30. This CDR3 contains 23 residues. In DNA, the CDR3 is TGTGCCAGAAGACACCGAGGACTAGCTTTTGTCCCTCTCCCCGGGGGGCCCAAAAACATTCAGTACTTC. This codes for CARRHRGLAFVPLPGGPKNIQYF.

This rearrangement joins TRBV19 to TRBJ2-1; 15 nucleotides align to TRBD2. CDR1 LNHDA and CDR2 SQIVND come from the germline V gene (reference sequence). This CDR3 spans 17 amino acids. After removal of 6 bases from V and 7 bases from J, the junction contained 10 bases not matched to a gene. The CDR3 spells CASRISGLAGGGNEQFF. The CDR3 DNA follows: TGTGCCAGTAGGATCTCGGGACTAGCGGGAGGCGGAAATGAGCAGTTCTTC.

This CDR3 is CSASLDEQYF. Here the CDR3 DNA reads TGCAGTGCTAGTCTCGACGAGCAGTACTTC. This rearrangement joins TRBV20-1 to TRBJ2-7; D unresolved. V shed 3 bases and J shed 5 bases, with 5 bases lying between them. CDR1 DFQATT and CDR2 SNEGSKA come from the germline V gene (reference sequence). CDR3 length: 10 amino acids.